The clone carrying this T cell receptor (beta chain) was picked up a small number of times. In the study's own analysis: Scientists estimated how many nucleated cells there were by amplifying reference gene primers. Repertoires were generated with immunoSEQ multiplex PCR, while TCRdb's copy carries only in-frame clones and drops some. V, J and clone size reflect that table, while D and trimming were determined from the DNA. The sample has about 140,000 clones, about 80% seen once; the top ten hold about 9.3%. The data stem from a study of blood T cell repertoires in COVID-19. Across the whole study: Researchers got acute and convalescent COVID-19 samples from the United States, Italy and Spain. From T cells, B-cell-depleted T cells, or PBMCs came the material, which was cDNA or gDNA.

Germline V gene sequence: CDR1 LGHNA, CDR2 YNFKEQ. J gave up 3 bases and V 5 bases, and 5 bases lay outside the gene matches. The CDR3 sequence is 15 residues long. Material: peripheral blood. This sequence joins TRBV4-2 and TRBJ1-4; 8 bases map to TRBD1. The receptor's source is a woman at least 80 years old in a cohort sampled during active or convalescent COVID-19. CDR3 nucleotide sequence: TGTGCCAGCAGCTCCCAGACAGGGGCTAATGAAAAACTGTTTTTT. It specifies CASSSQTGANEKLFF.